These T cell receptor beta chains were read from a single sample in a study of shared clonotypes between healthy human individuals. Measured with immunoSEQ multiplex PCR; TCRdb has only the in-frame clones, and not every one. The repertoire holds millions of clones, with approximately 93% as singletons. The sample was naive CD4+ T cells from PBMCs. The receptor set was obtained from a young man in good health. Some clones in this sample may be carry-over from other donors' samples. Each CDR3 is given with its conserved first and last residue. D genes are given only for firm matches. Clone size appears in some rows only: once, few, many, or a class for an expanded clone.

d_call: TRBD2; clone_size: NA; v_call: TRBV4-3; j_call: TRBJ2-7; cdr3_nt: TGCGCCAGCAGCCAAGAGGTCGGGGGGGGATCCTACGAGCAGTACTTC; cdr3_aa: CASSQEVGGGSYEQYF
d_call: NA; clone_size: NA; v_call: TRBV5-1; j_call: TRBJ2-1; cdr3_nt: TGCGCCAGCAGCTTGAGAGACCACAATGAGCAGTTCTTC; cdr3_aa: CASSLRDHNEQFF
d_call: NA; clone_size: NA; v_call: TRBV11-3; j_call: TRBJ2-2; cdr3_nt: TGTGCCAGCAGCTTAGGGGTTTACACCGGGGAGCTGTTTTTT; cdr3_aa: CASSLGVYTGELFF
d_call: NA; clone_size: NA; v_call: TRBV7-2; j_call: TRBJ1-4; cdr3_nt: TGTGCCAGCAGCTTAGCGACAGGTGTCGGTGAAAAACTGTTTTTT; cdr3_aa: CASSLATGVGEKLFF
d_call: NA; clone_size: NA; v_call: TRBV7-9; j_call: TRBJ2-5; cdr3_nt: TGTGCCAGCAGCCCCGACTGGCGGGGAGGTTTCGAGACCCAGTACTTC; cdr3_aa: CASSPDWRGGFETQYF
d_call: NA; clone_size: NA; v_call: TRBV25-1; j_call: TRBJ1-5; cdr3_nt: TGTGCCAGCAGTGAAGAAGGGGCCCCTCAGCCCCAGCATTTT; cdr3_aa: CASSEEGAPQPQHF
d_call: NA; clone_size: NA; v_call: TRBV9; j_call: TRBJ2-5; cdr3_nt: TGTGCCAGCAGCGTAGGAGGATGGGGACAAGCCCAAGAGACCCAGTACTTC; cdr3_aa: CASSVGGWGQAQETQYF
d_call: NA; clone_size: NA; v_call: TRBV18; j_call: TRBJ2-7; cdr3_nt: TGTGCCAGCTCCGGGTCGAGCTCCTACGAGCAGTACTTC; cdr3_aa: CASSGSSSYEQYF
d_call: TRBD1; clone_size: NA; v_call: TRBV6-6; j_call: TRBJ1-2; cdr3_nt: TGTGCCAGCAGCCCTGGACAGGGGGCGCGGGGAGGCTACACCTTC; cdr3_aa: CASSPGQGARGGYTF
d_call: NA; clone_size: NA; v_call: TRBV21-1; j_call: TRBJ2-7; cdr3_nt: TGTGCCAGCAGCTTGAGACGGGAGGGTTCGTGGGAGCAGTACTTC; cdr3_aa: CASSLRREGSWEQYF
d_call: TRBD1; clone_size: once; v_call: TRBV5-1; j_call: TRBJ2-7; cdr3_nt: TGCGCCAGCAGCTTGGTGGCAGGGGGCTCCAACGAGCAGTACTTC; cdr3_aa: CASSLVAGGSNEQYF
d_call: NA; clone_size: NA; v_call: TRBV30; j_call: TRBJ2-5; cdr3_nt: TGTGCCTGGAAGTTCTACCAAGAGACCCAGTACTTC; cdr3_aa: CAWKFYQETQYF
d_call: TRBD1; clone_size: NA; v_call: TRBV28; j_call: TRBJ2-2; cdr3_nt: TGTGCCAGCAGTCCCCGACAGGGGGGCGGGGAGCTGTTTTTT; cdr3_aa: CASSPRQGGGELFF
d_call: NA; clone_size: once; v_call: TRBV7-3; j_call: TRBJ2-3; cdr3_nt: TGTGCCAGCAGCCCAGGAGGAGTTCCAGATACGCAGTATTTT; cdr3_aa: CASSPGGVPDTQYF
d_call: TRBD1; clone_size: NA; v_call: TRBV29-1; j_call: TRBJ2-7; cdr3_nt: TGCAGCGTTGGGATTTCCGTAGGGGGACAGGCCTACGAGCAGTACTTC; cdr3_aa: CSVGISVGGQAYEQYF
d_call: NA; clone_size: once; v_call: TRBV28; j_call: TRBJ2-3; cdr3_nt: TGTGCCAGCAGTATCCCGCGACAGCCCTGGGCGCAGTATTTT; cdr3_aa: CASSIPRQPWAQYF
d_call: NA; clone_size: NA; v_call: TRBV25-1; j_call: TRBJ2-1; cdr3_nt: TGTGCCAGCAGTGCCGGACAGAAGCAGTTCTTC; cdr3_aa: CASSAGQKQFF
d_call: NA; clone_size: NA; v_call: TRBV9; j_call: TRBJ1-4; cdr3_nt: TGTGCCAGCAGCGTTGGGGGGCAGGGCTGGGAAAAACTGTTTTTT; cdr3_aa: CASSVGGQGWEKLFF
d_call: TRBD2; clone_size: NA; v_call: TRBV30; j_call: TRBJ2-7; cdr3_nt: TGTGCCTGGTCTAGCGGGCAGGGTTTTTACGAGCAGTACTTC; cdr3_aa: CAWSSGQGFYEQYF
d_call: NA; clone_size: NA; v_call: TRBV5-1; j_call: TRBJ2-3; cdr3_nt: TGCGCCAGCAGTAGCGACAGCACAGATACGCAGTATTTT; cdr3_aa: CASSSDSTDTQYF
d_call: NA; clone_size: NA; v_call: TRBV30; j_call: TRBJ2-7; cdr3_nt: TGTGCCTGGAATCTGTTCTCCTACGAGCAGTACTTC; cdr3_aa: CAWNLFSYEQYF
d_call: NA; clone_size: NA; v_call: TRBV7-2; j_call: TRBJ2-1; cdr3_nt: TGTGCCAGCAGCGAGATCAGCGGGTACAATGAGCAGTTCTTC; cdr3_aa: CASSEISGYNEQFF
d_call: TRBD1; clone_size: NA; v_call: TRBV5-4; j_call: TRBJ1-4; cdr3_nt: TGTGCCAGCAGCACCCGACAGGGGGCGATAGGAGAAAAACTGTTTTTT; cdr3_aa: CASSTRQGAIGEKLFF
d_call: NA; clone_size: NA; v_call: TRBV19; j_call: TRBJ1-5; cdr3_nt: TGTGCCAGTAGTGGGACCGTTTATCAGCCCCAGCATTTT; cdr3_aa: CASSGTVYQPQHF
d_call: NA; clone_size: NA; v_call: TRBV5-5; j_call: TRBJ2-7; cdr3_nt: TGTGCCAGCAGCCACCGATACGAGCAGTACTTC; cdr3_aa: CASSHRYEQYF
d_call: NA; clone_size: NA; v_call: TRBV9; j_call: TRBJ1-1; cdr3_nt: TGTGCCAGCGGAAAAAGGGACACTATGAACACTGAAGCTTTCTTT; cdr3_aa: CASGKRDTMNTEAFF
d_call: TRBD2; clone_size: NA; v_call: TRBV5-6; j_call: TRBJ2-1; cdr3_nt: TGTGCCAGCAGCTACAATCCCCGTCTAGCGGGAGGGATAATTGAGCAGTTCTTC; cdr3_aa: CASSYNPRLAGGIIEQFF
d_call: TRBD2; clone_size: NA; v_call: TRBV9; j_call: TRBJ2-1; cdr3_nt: TGTGCCAGCAGCGTAGGGCGGGGGTACAATGAGCAGTTCTTC; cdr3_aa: CASSVGRGYNEQFF
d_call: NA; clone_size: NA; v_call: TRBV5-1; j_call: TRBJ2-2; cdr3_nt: TGCGCCAGCAGCTTGTTTGTGGGAGGAAACACCGGGGAGCTGTTTTTT; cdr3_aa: CASSLFVGGNTGELFF
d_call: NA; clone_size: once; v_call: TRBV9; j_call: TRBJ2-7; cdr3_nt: TGTGCCAGCATCCACGAGGGACAGCAGTACTTC; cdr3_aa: CASIHEGQQYF
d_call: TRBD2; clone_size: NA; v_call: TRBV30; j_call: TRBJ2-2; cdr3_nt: TGTGCCTGGAGTTACGGGCTAGCGGGAGGGGTAGGGGAGCTGTTTTTT; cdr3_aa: CAWSYGLAGGVGELFF
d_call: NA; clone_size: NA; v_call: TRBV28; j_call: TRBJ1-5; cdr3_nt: TGTGCCAGCAGTTTTTCCTTACCGATCCAGGCGGGGAGCAATCAGCCCCAGCATTTT; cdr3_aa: CASSFSLPIQAGSNQPQHF
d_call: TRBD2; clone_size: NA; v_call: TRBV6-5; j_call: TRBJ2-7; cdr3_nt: TGTGCCAGCAGTAAGCTAGCGGGACGGTACGAGCAGTACTTC; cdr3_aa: CASSKLAGRYEQYF
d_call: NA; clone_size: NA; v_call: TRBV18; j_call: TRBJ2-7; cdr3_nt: TGTGCCAGCTCACCACTGCCAACCTACGAGCAGTACTTC; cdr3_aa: CASSPLPTYEQYF
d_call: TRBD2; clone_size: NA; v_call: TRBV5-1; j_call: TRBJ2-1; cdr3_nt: TGCGCCAGCAGCTTGTCGGGGACTAGTATCAATGAGCAGTTCTTC; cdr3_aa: CASSLSGTSINEQFF
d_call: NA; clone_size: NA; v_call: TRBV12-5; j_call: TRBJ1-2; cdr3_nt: TGTGCTAGTGGTTTGACAGGGCAGGAAGGCTACACCTTC; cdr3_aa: CASGLTGQEGYTF
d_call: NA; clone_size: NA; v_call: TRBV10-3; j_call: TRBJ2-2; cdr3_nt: TGTGCCACGAGACTAGACGGGACCGGGGAGCTGTTTTTT; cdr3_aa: CATRLDGTGELFF
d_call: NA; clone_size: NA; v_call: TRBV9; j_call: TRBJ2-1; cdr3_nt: TGTGCCAGCAGCGTCGCCAGCGGAATTTACAATGAGCAGTTCTTC; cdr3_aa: CASSVASGIYNEQFF
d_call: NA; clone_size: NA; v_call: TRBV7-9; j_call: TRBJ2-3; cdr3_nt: TGTGCCAGCAGCTCTTCAGGCACAGATACGCAGTATTTT; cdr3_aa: CASSSSGTDTQYF
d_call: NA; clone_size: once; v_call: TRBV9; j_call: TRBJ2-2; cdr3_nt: TGTGCCAGCAGCGCTAGGGATACGAACACCGGGGAGCTGTTTTTT; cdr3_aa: CASSARDTNTGELFF
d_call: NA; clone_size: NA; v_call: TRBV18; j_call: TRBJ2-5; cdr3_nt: TGTGCCAGCTCACCATGGCAGGAGCAAGAGACCCAGTACTTC; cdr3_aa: CASSPWQEQETQYF